The 20 T cell receptor beta chains given below trace back to one sample, sequenced in a study of blood T cell repertoires in COVID-19. Produced via immunoSEQ multiplex PCR; TCRdb's table is partial and in-frame only. The sample consists of about 250,000 clones, 83% of them appearing once. The material sequenced was PBMCs or T cells enriched from blood (not recorded which). All receptors come from a woman aged 40 to 50 who had been exposed to COVID-19.

This clone was recorded at least ten times. The V gene is TRBV7-9, the J gene TRBJ1-1; a possible D gene is TRBD1 (6 bases). The germline V and J ends were trimmed by 4 bases and 7 bases, with 19 bases remaining between them. In germline, CDR1 is SEHNR, CDR2 FQNEAQ (reference sequence). This CDR3 contains 15 residues. The CDR3 bases are TGTGCCAGCAGCTCTTCTAACAGGGCTAGAGGTGAAGCTTTCTTT. As protein: CASSSSNRARGEAFF.

The chain has TRBV6-5 and TRBJ1-1, with D possibly being TRBD1 (5 bases). CDR1 MNHEY and CDR2 SVGAGI come from the germline V gene. This CDR3 has 13 amino acids. Trimming left V 5 bases short and J 8 bases short, with 15 bases between. CDR3: CASSNPPRTEAFF. The CDR3 DNA reads TGTGCCAGCAGTAATCCCCCCAGGACAGAAGCTTTCTTT.

The chain has TRBV10-3 and TRBJ2-7, with D unclear. CDR1 is ENHRY, CDR2 SYGVKD, per germline. V shed 0 bases and J shed 2 bases, with 8 bases lying between them. CDR3 length: 14 amino acids. The CDR3 is CAISESNNPYEQYF. The CDR3 region has the DNA TGTGCCATCAGTGAGTCAAACAATCCCTACGAGCAGTACTTC.

The chain carries TRBV3-1 (or the pseudogene TRBV3-2) and TRBJ1-2, with 7 bases identical to TRBD1. The CDR3 is 13 amino acids. V shed 5 bases, J shed 6 bases, and the junction held 6 bases outside the gene matches. Germline CDR1 is LGHDT and CDR2 is YNNKEL (reference sequence). CDR3 bases: TGTGCCAGCAGCTATCGACAGGGACATGGCTACACCTTC. Amino acid sequence: CASSYRQGHGYTF.

This clone is a singleton in its sample. The V call is TRBV19, the J call TRBJ2-3, with TRBD2 matching over 7 bases. CDR1 and CDR2 from the germline V gene are LNHDA and SQIVND (reference sequence). J was trimmed by 2 bases and V by 6 bases; bases with no gene match: 2. The CDR3 spans 13 residues. The CDR3, as DNA: TGTGCCAGTAGGCGGGGGAACACAGATACGCAGTATTTT. It codes for CASRRGNTDTQYF.

In this sample, this clone turned up many times. The chain carries TRBV2 and TRBJ1-5; TRBD1 might be the D (5 bases). V was trimmed by 6 bases and J by 5 bases, leaving 14 bases between them. From germline, CDR1 is SNHLY and CDR2 FYNNEI. The CDR3 length is 14 residues. CDR3 in amino acids: CASRGTGEHQPQHF. Here the CDR3 DNA reads TGTGCCAGCAGGGGGACGGGGGAGCATCAGCCCCAGCATTTT.

The chain combines TRBV9 with TRBJ1-2; perhaps TRBD1 as D (6 bases). The CDR3 length is 14 residues. Trimming stripped 4 bases from V and 2 bases from J, with 12 bases between. Germline CDR1 is SGDLS and CDR2 is YYNGEE. CDR3 region: CASSQGGANYGYTF. CDR3 sequence (DNA): TGTGCCAGCAGCCAAGGGGGTGCGAACTATGGCTACACCTTC. The whole variable domain, filled in from reference TRBV9 and TRBJ1-2, reads DSGVTQTPKHLITATGQRVTLRCSPRSGDLSVYWYQQSLDQGLQFLIQYYNGEERAKGNILERFSAQQFPDLHSELNLSSLELGDSALYFCASSQGGANYGYTFGSGTRLTVV.

The chain employs TRBV30 and TRBJ1-4; 7 nucleotides line up with TRBD1. Per the germline V gene, CDR1 is GTSNPN and CDR2 is SVGIG (reference sequence). This CDR3 is built from 13 residues. Trimming took 8 bases from V and 3 from J; bases not matched to a gene: 6. In DNA, the CDR3 is TGTGCCCTCCGGACAGGCCCTAATGAAAAACTGTTTTTT. As protein: CALRTGPNEKLFF.

The rearrangement joins TRBV5-4 to TRBJ2-1, with TRBD1 matching over 7 bases. Looked up from germline, CDR1 is SGHNT and CDR2 is YYREEE (reference sequence). CDR3 length equals 14 residues. J was trimmed by 7 bases and V by 4 bases; bases with no gene match: 8. Written as DNA, the CDR3 is TGTGCCAGCAGCGATTCGACAGGGTGGAATGAGCAGTTCTTC. This translates into CASSDSTGWNEQFF.

The CDR3 bases are TGTGCCAGCAGTGACACTAGCGGGGGGGCCTACAATGAGCAGTTCTTC. Amino acid sequence: CASSDTSGGAYNEQFF. The V gene is TRBV6-4, the J gene TRBJ2-1, with 13 bases fitting TRBD2. Looked up from germline, CDR1 is MRHNA and CDR2 is SNTAGT. The CDR3 runs to 16 residues. V shed 2 bases, J shed 2 bases, and the junction held 0 bases outside the gene matches.

This sequence joins TRBV19 and TRBJ1-4, with TRBD1 matching 8 bases. V dropped 4 bases and J dropped 6; count of bases not matched to a gene: 10. Germline CDR1 is LNHDA and CDR2 is SQIVND (reference sequence). This CDR3 has 16 residues. The CDR3 sequence: CASSTRRTGLDEKLFF. In DNA, the CDR3 is TGTGCCAGTAGTACCCGCCGGACAGGGTTGGATGAAAAACTGTTTTTT.

The CDR3 here is CASSWDTPYEQYF. CDR3 nucleotides: TGTGCCAGCAGTTGGGACACTCCCTACGAGCAGTACTTC. The rearrangement links TRBV6-5 to TRBJ2-7, with D perhaps TRBD1 (6 bases). With 4 bases removed from V and 2 bases from J, the gap between germline ends came to 9 bases. The CDR3 is 13 residues long. Germline-derived CDR1 and CDR2 are MNHEY and SVGAGI.

J is TRBJ2-7 and V is TRBV4-2; TRBD2 matches 11 bases. The trim removed 0 bases at V and 4 bases at J, leaving 5 bases unmatched. CDR1 and CDR2 (germline): LGHNA, YNFKEQ. The CDR3 length is 16 residues. CDR3 coding DNA: TGTGCCAGCAGCCAAGATGCGACTAGCGGGGCGTACGAGCAGTACTTC. It yields the protein CASSQDATSGAYEQYF.

CDR3: CAWSRFSGNTIYF. The CDR3 nucleotides read TGTGCCTGGAGCCGGTTTTCTGGAAACACCATATATTTT. This chain links TRBV30 with TRBJ1-3; D not certain. In germline, CDR1 is GTSNPN, CDR2 SVGIG (reference sequence). V lost 3 bases to trimming and J lost 1 base, with 7 bases between them. This CDR3 has 13 amino acids.

This sequence joins TRBV10-1 and TRBJ2-5; the D is unclear. V lost 7 bases to trimming and J lost 4 bases, with 19 bases between them. Germline V gives CDR1 WNHNN, CDR2 SYGVQD (reference sequence). The CDR3 extends over 15 amino acids. The CDR3 reads CASNPQLHMRETQYF. CDR3 nucleotide sequence: TGCGCCAGCAATCCGCAACTACATATGCGAGAGACCCAGTACTTC.

The table lists this clone with a count of one. The rearrangement joins TRBV6-4 to TRBJ1-1; the match to TRBD1 covers 8 bases. The CDR3 sequence is 15 residues long. V shed 0 bases and J 11 bases; nucleotides not matched to a gene: 11. CDR1 and CDR2 from the germline V gene are MRHNA and SNTAGT. CDR3 sequence reads: CASSDSANRGSAAFF. The CDR3 DNA reads TGTGCCAGCAGTGACTCCGCCAACAGGGGGTCGGCGGCTTTCTTT.

This clone has just a few counts. This sequence joins TRBV27 and TRBJ1-5; TRBD1 agrees at 9 bases. The CDR3 consists of 13 residues. V dropped 8 bases and J dropped 7; count of bases not matched to a gene: 6. Germline lookup yields CDR1 MNHEY and CDR2 SMNVEV (reference sequence). This CDR3 reads CASATGGGQPQHF. In nucleotides, the CDR3 is TGTGCCAGCGCAACAGGGGGCGGCCAGCCCCAGCATTTT.

A word on this clone: The sample holds other DNA sequences that translate to the same CDR3. This chain links TRBV5-1 with TRBJ1-2, with 8 bases identical to TRBD1. CDR3 length: 14 residues. Per the germline V gene, CDR1 is SGHRS and CDR2 is YFSETQ. J was trimmed by 2 bases and V by 0 bases; bases with no gene match: 0. The CDR3 spells CASSLGQGNYGYTF. The CDR3 DNA sequence: TGCGCCAGCAGCTTGGGACAGGGGAACTATGGCTACACCTTC. The variable domain in full, with the rest retrieved from reference TRBV5-1 and TRBJ1-2, is KAGVTQTPRYLIKTRGQQVTLSCSPISGHRSVSWYQQTPGQGLQFLFEYFSETQRNKGNFPGRFSGRQFSNSRSEMNVSTLELGDSALYLCASSLGQGNYGYTFGSGTRLTVV.

The chain carries TRBV3-1 (or the pseudogene TRBV3-2) and TRBJ1-5; D may be TRBD1 (5 bases). Per germline, CDR1 LGHDT and CDR2 YNNKEL (reference sequence). Trimming removed 7 bases from V and 2 bases from J, with 12 bases in between. CDR3 length: 14 amino acids. The CDR3 sequence: CASNQGGGNQPQHF. The CDR3 nucleotides read TGTGCCAGCAACCAGGGCGGGGGCAATCAGCCCCAGCATTTT.

The V and J genes are TRBV4-3 and TRBJ2-2; TRBD1 matches at 9 bases. J was trimmed by 3 bases and V by 5 bases; bases with no gene match: 4. The germline V gene has CDR1 LGHNA and CDR2 YSLEER. The CDR3 runs 15 residues. The CDR3 coding sequence is TGCGCCAGCAGCAGGACAGGGGCAGACACCGGGGAGCTGTTTTTT. Translating gives CASSRTGADTGELFF.